These 19 T cell receptor delta chains share one sample of origin, sequenced in a study of γδ T cells in repeated Plasmodium falciparum infection. TCRdb ran CATT on the multiplex PCR reads. The data contain 70,000 to 95,000 delta-chain clones, under 1.5% of them seen just once; the ten biggest clones take up under 9.5%. Vgamma9/Vdelta2+ and Vdelta2-negative gammadelta T cells were flow-sorted from PBMC for bulk sequencing. Sequences were obtained from gamma-delta T cells from blood. These TCRs come from a pool of human donors (malaria-infected and uninfected, not separated).

A remark on this clone: This DNA translates differently at residue 9 from the TCRdb protein, which is that of a much larger clone; a read error is likely, and the protein shown is the DNA's own translation. The chain links TRDV1 to TRDJ1; possibly TRDD2 or TRDD3 for D (8 bases each). Matching the DNA to germline supplied the J gene, which TCRdb does not give. CDR1 and CDR2 (germline): TSWWSYY, QGS. The germline V and J ends were trimmed by 4 bases and 0 bases, with 27 bases remaining between them. The CDR3 length is 20 residues. CDR3 in amino acids: CALGVSFLSYWGEYTDKLIF. The CDR3 DNA reads as TGTGCTCTTGGGGTATCCTTCCTATCGTACTGGGGGGAGTACACCGATAAACTCATCTTT.

This clone appeared a few times. A read error is the likely source, as a far larger clone sits one nucleotide away. V is TRDV1 and J is TRDJ1, with D possibly matching TRDD3 (6 bases). TCRdb is silent on the J gene; assignment here came from matching the DNA to germline. The CDR3 is 16 amino acids. CDR1 is TSWWSYY, CDR2 QGS, per germline. The CDR3 region has the DNA TGCGCTCTTGGGGAACTGGGCCCCTGGATCACCGATAAACTCATCTTT. This translates into CALGELGPWITDKLIF.

This clone was observed at least ten times. The protein TCRdb lists belongs to a much larger clone and differs from this DNA's translation at residue 6, which points to a read error; the protein shown is made from the DNA. The gene calls are TRDV1 and TRDJ1; 7 bases agree with TRDD3. V shed 1 base and J 0 bases; nucleotides not matched to a gene: 20. The germline V gene has CDR1 TSWWSYY and CDR2 QGS. The length of the CDR3 is 21 residues. For the CDR3, the DNA is TGTGCTCTTGGGGAACCCCTGCCCCGTCACCTCAGGGGGGGATACACCGATAAACTCATCTTT. Protein sequence: CALGEPLPRHLRGGYTDKLIF.

For this clone: The protein TCRdb gives is from a much larger clone and does not agree with this DNA's translation at residue 6, likely a read error; the protein shown here comes from the DNA. This sequence joins TRDV1 and TRDJ1; 10 bases are shared with TRDD3. The V gene's germline CDR1 is TSWWSYY and CDR2 QGS. Trimming removed 7 bases from V and 3 bases from J; junction bases left unmatched: 14. The CDR3 extends over 17 amino acids. CDR3 residues: CALATPLRGIRSDKLIF. The CDR3 bases are TGTGCTCTTGCGACTCCCCTACGGGGGATACGATCCGATAAACTCATCTTT.

This clone showed up just a few times. It is likely a read error: a sequence one base away is far more abundant. Other DNA sequences of this sample code for an identical CDR3. The V gene is TRDV1; the J gene was not called; no DNA check was done on the table's D call, TRDD3. In germline, CDR1 is TSWWSYY, CDR2 QGS. The CDR3 length is 17 residues. The CDR3 spells CALGDSTGIRYSDKLIF. CDR3 sequence (DNA): TGTGCTCTTGGGGATTCTACGGGGATACGATACAGCGATAAGCTCATCTTT.

This clone has more than one count but fewer than ten. The protein given by TCRdb reflects a much larger clone and differs at residue 15 from this DNA's translation, likely from a read error; the protein shown is the DNA's translation. DNA for the CDR3: TGTGCTCTTGGGGTCCTTATTCCTACCCCTGATACTTACGCGAGATACACCGATAAACTCATCTTT. It codes for CALGVLIPTPDTYARYTDKLIF. The chain combines TRDV1 with TRDJ1; the match to TRDD2 covers 7 bases. J lost 0 bases, V lost 4 bases, and 26 bases had no gene match. The CDR3 is 22 amino acids. Germline V gene lookup returns CDR1 TSWWSYY and CDR2 QGS.

This clone has ten or more counts. With only one base between it and a far larger clone, this is likely a read error. Other nucleotide sequences in the sample specify the same CDR3. This rearrangement joins TRDV2 to TRDJ1; 13 bases fit TRDD3. Here the J gene was assigned by germline matching of the DNA, as TCRdb has none. This CDR3 is built from 21 residues. Unmatched junction bases numbered 18, after V lost 3 bases and J lost 0 bases. Germline V gives CDR1 GEAIGNYY, CDR2 EKD. The CDR3 loop is CACDPVLGDTRVQSYTDKLIF. DNA of the CDR3: TGTGCCTGTGACCCTGTACTGGGGGATACGCGCGTACAATCCTACACCGATAAACTCATCTTT.

This clone was observed many times. TCRdb assigns this DNA the protein of a much larger clone, which departs from its translation at residue 9; this likely reflects a read error, and the protein shown comes from translating the DNA. The rearrangement joins TRDV2 to TRDJ1; the match to TRDD3 covers 9 bases. Germline CDR1 is GEAIGNYY and CDR2 is EKD. CDR3 size: 15 residues. With V trimmed by 7 bases and J by 3 bases, 11 bases remained unmatched. CDR3 nucleotides: TGTGCCTGCTTACTTCTGGGGGATGCCGCCGATAAACTCATCTTT. This codes for CACLLLGDAADKLIF.

A few counts support this clone. TCRdb lists the protein of a much larger clone for this DNA, which differs at residue 5, so this is likely a read error; the protein given here is translated from the DNA itself. The chain carries TRDV3 and TRDJ1; no firm D call. The germline V gene encodes CDR1 TVYSNPD and CDR2 GDNSRS (reference sequence). This CDR3 spans 14 amino acids. V was clipped by 1 base and J by 0 bases, with 12 bases between them. CDR3 sequence: CAFTTAGYTDKLIF. As DNA, the CDR3 is TGTGCCTTTACCACCGCGGGTTACACCGATAAACTCATCTTT.

This clone appeared a few times. The mismatch at residue 14 between this DNA's translation and the TCRdb protein of a much larger clone likely reflects a read error; the protein shown is translated from the DNA. The CDR3 sequence: CALGGKYTDTDKLTF. The CDR3 bases are TGTGCTCTTGGGGGCAAATACACGGACACCGATAAACTCACCTTT. The V gene was identified as TRDV1, while no J gene was called; the table's D call TRDD3 went unverified against the DNA. CDR1 is TSWWSYY and CDR2 is QGS in the germline V gene. The CDR3 consists of 15 residues.

The table lists this clone with many counts. This CDR3 is also generated by other DNA sequences in the sample. The CDR3 DNA reads as TGTGCTCTCGGGACTGAGGGGGATACTCCCCCTTTGACAGCACAACTCTTCTTT. Translated: CALGTEGDTPPLTAQLFF. The chain employs TRDV1 and TRDJ2, with 9 bases fitting TRDD3. The CDR3 has 18 amino acids. Per germline, CDR1 TSWWSYY and CDR2 QGS. The J segment lost 0 bases and the V segment lost 9 bases, leaving 14 bases of the junction unmatched.

About this clone itself: TCRdb has a much larger clone's protein, which differs at residue 6 from the translation of this DNA, likely because of a read error; what is shown is the protein translated from the DNA. This chain uses TRDV1 with TRDJ1, with 8 bases identical to TRDD2. TCRdb supplies no J gene; here it was assigned by aligning the nucleotide sequence to germline. This CDR3 contains 22 residues. Germline trimming cut 7 bases from V and 0 bases from J; bases unmatched to any gene: 28. Germline-derived CDR1 and CDR2 are TSWWSYY and QGS. As DNA, the CDR3 is TGTGCTCTTGTAACCGTCTCACTTCCTACTTACTGGATGGGCTTTTACACCGATAAACTCATCTTT. This codes for CALVTVSLPTYWMGFYTDKLIF.

This clone was detected many times. A far larger clone is one base from this, pointing to a likely read error. The sample carries other DNA sequences with the same CDR3. The rearrangement joins TRDV1 to TRDJ2; 13 nucleotides agree with TRDD3. Germline assignment: CDR1 TSWWSYY and CDR2 QGS. The CDR3 runs to 21 residues. CDR3 amino acids: CALVGALLILGDTLLTAQLFF. In DNA, the CDR3 is TGTGCCCTTGTGGGGGCCCTACTCATACTGGGGGATACGCTTTTGACAGCACAACTCTTCTTT.

In this sample, this clone turned up many times. The gene calls are TRDV2 and TRDJ1; D is undetermined. The CDR3 loop spans 17 amino acids. The V end was cut by 1 base, the J end by 0 bases, with 17 bases between. Germline CDR1 GEAIGNYY, CDR2 EKD. CDR3 in amino acids: CACDTIPPPSYTDKLIF. In DNA form, the CDR3 reads TGTGCCTGTGACACGATCCCCCCCCCGTCGTACACCGATAAACTCATCTTT.

This clone turned up a few times. CDR3 sequence (DNA): TGTGCTCTTGGGGGGACTTCCTACGGTAAGTACTGGGGGATACACGGCCAGTACACCGATAAACTCATCTTT. Translation gives CALGGTSYGKYWGIHGQYTDKLIF. The chain uses TRDV1 and TRDJ1, with TRDD3 matching 12 bases. As TCRdb names no J gene, one was assigned here on the basis of a DNA match to germline. Trimming took 4 bases from V and 0 from J; bases not matched to a gene: 27. CDR1 TSWWSYY and CDR2 QGS come from the germline V gene. The length of the CDR3 is 24 residues.

This clone occurred a few times. For this DNA, TCRdb reports the protein of a much larger clone, which diverges at residue 9, most likely from a read error; the protein presented here is translated directly from the DNA. The chain links TRDV3 to TRDJ1; D not certain. Matching the DNA to germline supplied the J gene, which TCRdb does not give. In germline, CDR1 is TVYSNPD, CDR2 GDNSRS (reference sequence). This CDR3 contains 17 residues. The ends were cut back, 0 bases at V and 0 bases at J, with 20 bases in the middle. This CDR3 is CAFSWSLRGWYTDKLIF. In nucleotides, the CDR3 is TGTGCCTTTAGTTGGAGTCTTCGGGGCTGGTACACCGATAAACTCATCTTT.

As regards this clone: This likely stems from a read error, as it lies one base from a far larger clone. Other DNA sequences in the sample encode the same CDR3. Here the CDR3 reads CALGEYRLAGGYPGTDKLIF. In DNA form, the CDR3 reads TGTGCTCTTGGGGAATACCGCTTGGCTGGGGGATACCCAGGCACCGATAAACTCATCTTT. The chain couples TRDV1 to TRDJ1, with 11 bases lining up with TRDD3. The J gene, missing from TCRdb, was assigned here through DNA to germline matching. Germline CDR1 is TSWWSYY and CDR2 is QGS. J was trimmed by 1 base and V by 2 bases; bases with no gene match: 15. The CDR3 spans 20 residues.

This clone was observed a handful of times. The mismatch at residue 10 between this DNA's translation and the TCRdb protein of a much larger clone likely reflects a read error; the protein shown is translated from the DNA. The chain's CDR3 is CALGRGMVDNLIF. CDR3 in DNA: TGTGCTCTTGGTAGGGGGATGGTCGATAATCTCATCTTT. The J gene is TRDJ1, the V gene TRDV1, with 7 bases lining up with TRDD3. The CDR3 loop spans 13 amino acids. Germline V gene data show CDR1 as TSWWSYY and CDR2 as QGS.

This clone was counted only a few times. Possible read error: a much larger clone is one base away. Other DNA sequences of this sample code for an identical CDR3. The chain links TRDV2 to TRDJ3; 8 bases line up with TRDD3. The J gene is not listed in TCRdb, so it was assigned here from a DNA match to germline. The germline V gene has CDR1 GEAIGNYY and CDR2 EKD. This CDR3 contains 19 residues. V shed 2 bases and J 2 bases; nucleotides not matched to a gene: 10. CDR3 DNA: TGTGCCTGTGACAAAGTACTAGGGGATACAACCTGGGACACCCGACAGATGTTTTTC. Its protein is CACDKVLGDTTWDTRQMFF.